This T cell receptor (beta chain) is drawn from a study of cytomegalovirus exposure and HLA in healthy donors. PCR involved 60 Vbeta and 13 Jbeta primers. TCRdb's copy holds only in-frame clones and misses some; the assay was immunoSEQ multiplex PCR. The listing records 90,000 to 150,000 clones. The CDR3 is 14 amino acids. Between the trimmed V and J ends, which lost 5 bases and 0 bases, there was a span of 8 bases. CDR1 and CDR2 (germline): MNHEY, SMNVEV (reference sequence). Sequencing was performed on PBMCs. The rearrangement uses TRBV27 and TRBJ2-1; possibly TRBD1 for D (6 bases). This clonotype was sampled from a man younger than 35 in good health and CMV-seronegative. DNA for the CDR3: TGTGCCAGCAGTCCAGGGGCCTCCTACAATGAGCAGTTCTTC. It is translated as CASSPGASYNEQFF.